This entry is about one TCR beta chain. The data were obtained in a study of radiation and T cells in renal cell carcinoma. Sequencing used immunoSEQ multiplex PCR; TCRdb keeps in-frame clones, though not all of them. The data show around 94,000 clones, approximately 86% seen once. Time point given: baseline pretreatment blood. Treatment noted: 15 Gy SBRT to primary tumor, nephrectomy 4 weeks later. The receptor's source is a man aged 50-59 years with renal cell carcinoma. Sample: blood, taken from a patient whose treatment included radiotherapy and nephrectomy.

Here the CDR3 DNA reads TGTGCCATCAGTGAAGGTGGGAGGGCCGTTGATACGCAGTATTTT. It encodes CAISEGGRAVDTQYF. The rearrangement joins TRBV10-3 to TRBJ2-3; 7 bases are a match to TRBD2. With V trimmed by 3 bases and J by 6 bases, 9 bases remained unmatched. Per the germline V gene, CDR1 is ENHRY and CDR2 is SYGVKD. The CDR3 contains 15 residues.